These T cell receptor beta chains were read from a single sample in a study of a mutant IDH1 vaccine in newly diagnosed glioma. No cognate antigen is known for these TCRs. Data came from immunoSEQ multiplex PCR; TCRdb stores just in-frame clones and leaves some out. The sample lists fewer than 75,000 clones, about 81% occurring once. The source material was PBMCs, sampled from a glioma patient whose treatment included an IDH1 peptide vaccine. All receptors derive from a woman between 45 and 60 years old with glioma. Each CDR3 is given with its conserved first and last residue. The D gene is left open where the match is weak. Clone size, where shown, is once, few, many, or a class for clones that have expanded.

abundance	v_gene	len	j_gene	d_gene	CDR3aa	CDR3nt
.	TRBV2	14	TRBJ2-2	TRBD2	CASAILAGTGELFF	TGTGCCAGCGCGATACTAGCGGGCACCGGGGAGCTGTTTTTT
.	TRBV9	13	TRBJ1-1	.	CASSVSQRSEAFF	TGTGCCAGCAGCGTTTCCCAGAGAAGTGAAGCTTTCTTT
.	TRBV2	13	TRBJ1-5	.	CATKRTGNQPQHF	TGTGCCACCAAAAGGACGGGCAATCAGCCCCAGCATTTT
.	TRBV11-3	14	TRBJ2-3	.	CASSVTSSTDTQYF	TGTGCCAGCAGCGTAACTAGCAGCACAGATACGCAGTATTTT
.	TRBV29-1	12	TRBJ2-5	TRBD1	CSVRTGEETQYF	TGCAGCGTTCGGACAGGGGAAGAGACCCAGTACTTC
.	TRBV2	14	TRBJ1-3	TRBD1	CASGQGYSGNTIYF	TGTGCCAGTGGACAGGGATACTCTGGAAACACCATATATTTT
once	TRBV5-6	15	TRBJ2-7	.	CASSRTGVESYEQYF	TGTGCCAGCAGCAGGACCGGAGTTGAGTCCTACGAGCAGTACTTC
once	TRBV19	14	TRBJ2-2	.	CASRGTPNTGELFF	TGTGCCAGTAGGGGGACACCGAACACCGGGGAGCTGTTTTTT
.	TRBV10-3	11	TRBJ2-7	TRBD2	CAISPGGEQYF	TGTGCCATCAGTCCCGGGGGGGAGCAGTACTTC
.	TRBV9	16	TRBJ1-3	.	CASSVSTGSSGNTIYF	TGTGCCAGCAGCGTATCTACAGGGAGCTCTGGAAACACCATATATTTT
.	TRBV5-1	14	TRBJ2-2	.	CASSLFSGAGELFF	TGCGCCAGCAGCTTGTTTTCGGGGGCCGGGGAGCTGTTTTTT
.	TRBV7-9	17	TRBJ1-4	TRBD1	CASSPPDGTGAEEKLFF	TGTGCCAGCAGCCCGCCCGATGGCACAGGGGCAGAAGAAAAACTGTTTTTT
.	TRBV6-1	15	TRBJ1-2	TRBD1	CASSGSVRGLYGYTF	TGTGCCAGCAGTGGATCGGTCAGGGGGCTCTATGGCTACACCTTC
once	TRBV9	14	TRBJ2-2	.	CASSVDQGPGELFF	TGTGCCAGCAGCGTAGATCAGGGGCCCGGGGAGCTGTTTTTT
.	TRBV5-1	15	TRBJ1-2	.	CASSEVTPGSYGYTF	TGCGCCAGCAGCGAGGTGACTCCGGGCAGCTATGGCTACACCTTC
.	TRBV27	13	TRBJ1-1	.	CASSAPGAPYAFF	TGTGCCAGCAGTGCGCCGGGGGCTCCCTACGCTTTCTTT
.	TRBV18	13	TRBJ2-1	.	CASSPRPPPEQFF	TGTGCCAGCTCACCACGCCCACCCCCAGAGCAGTTCTTC
.	TRBV6-5	15	TRBJ1-5	.	CASSIGADYYQPQHF	TGTGCCAGCAGCATCGGGGCAGACTATTATCAGCCCCAGCATTTT
.	TRBV29-1	14	TRBJ1-1	.	CSVGGPGGTTEAFF	TGCAGCGTTGGGGGCCCGGGCGGCACCACTGAAGCTTTCTTT
.	TRBV7-8	15	TRBJ2-7	.	CASSSMGGRGNEQYF	TGTGCCAGCAGCTCCATGGGGGGCAGGGGCAACGAGCAGTACTTC
.	TRBV30	15	TRBJ2-7	.	CAWSQKFGWDYEQYF	TGTGCCTGGAGCCAGAAGTTTGGGTGGGACTACGAGCAGTACTTC
.	TRBV19	15	TRBJ1-5	.	CASMAGDQSNQPQHF	TGTGCCAGTATGGCAGGGGATCAGAGCAATCAGCCCCAGCATTTT
.	TRBV27	15	TRBJ1-6	.	CASSLRGDYNSPLHF	TGTGCCAGCAGTTTACGGGGAGATTATAATTCACCCCTCCACTTT
.	TRBV4-2	15	TRBJ1-4	TRBD1	CASSQDLADRGKLFF	TGTGCCAGCAGCCAAGATCTCGCGGACAGGGGAAAACTGTTTTTT
.	TRBV6-1	15	TRBJ1-1	.	CASLSPWGMNTEAFF	TGTGCCAGCCTCAGTCCCTGGGGGATGAACACTGAAGCTTTCTTT
.	TRBV28	13	TRBJ1-2	.	CASSSTTVYGYTF	TGTGCCAGCAGCTCTACAACGGTCTATGGCTACACCTTC
.	TRBV5-4	13	TRBJ2-5	TRBD1	CASSQTGEETQYF	TGTGCCAGCAGCCAGACAGGGGAAGAGACCCAGTACTTC
.	TRBV5-1	16	TRBJ2-5	.	CASSLFGRGQKETQYF	TGCGCCAGCAGCTTGTTTGGGAGGGGGCAAAAAGAGACCCAGTACTTC
.	TRBV6-1	14	TRBJ2-7	.	CASSARGSSYEQYF	TGTGCCAGCAGTGCCCGTGGCAGCTCCTACGAGCAGTACTTC
few	TRBV10-2	12	TRBJ1-5	.	CASRPDSQPQHF	TGCGCCAGCAGACCCGACAGTCAGCCCCAGCATTTT
.	TRBV6-1	14	TRBJ1-5	.	CASRLNRESQPQHF	TGTGCCAGCAGGTTAAACAGGGAAAGTCAGCCCCAGCATTTT
once	TRBV5-4	15	TRBJ2-3	.	CASSLGGPDTDTQYF	TGTGCCAGCAGCTTGGGAGGGCCCGACACAGATACGCAGTATTTT
.	TRBV6-5	14	TRBJ2-7	TRBD1	CASMTGQGSYEQYF	TGTGCCAGCATGACGGGACAGGGATCCTACGAGCAGTACTTC
.	TRBV7-9	14	TRBJ2-2	TRBD1	CASSRQGQSGELFF	TGTGCCAGCAGCCGACAGGGTCAATCCGGGGAGCTGTTTTTT
once	TRBV10-3	19	TRBJ1-2	TRBD1	CAISEPRYLTGGMNYGYTF	TGTGCCATCAGTGAGCCGCGGTACCTGACAGGGGGCATGAACTATGGCTACACCTTC
.	TRBV11-2	15	TRBJ1-4	.	CASSLVTGANEKLFF	TGTGCCAGCAGCTTGGTGACTGGCGCTAATGAAAAACTGTTTTTT
.	TRBV18	16	TRBJ1-1	TRBD1	CASSLSTGSGNTEAFF	TGTGCCAGCTCACTGTCGACAGGGTCGGGGAACACTGAAGCTTTCTTT
.	TRBV2	13	TRBJ1-4	.	CASSRITNEKLFF	TGTGCCAGCAGCAGAATAACTAATGAAAAACTGTTTTTT
.	TRBV6-1	14	TRBJ2-7	TRBD2	CASTLIAGGLEQYF	TGTGCCAGCACCCTGATAGCGGGGGGGCTCGAGCAGTACTTC
.	TRBV7-3	16	TRBJ1-3	.	CASSLDSGAAGNTIYF	TGTGCCAGCAGCTTAGATTCGGGGGCTGCTGGAAACACCATATATTTT
.	TRBV7-2	16	TRBJ2-5	.	CASSPRGALRSETQYF	TGTGCCAGCAGCCCGAGAGGGGCCCTAAGGTCGGAGACCCAGTACTTC
.	TRBV4-2	19	TRBJ2-5	TRBD1	CASSRKGPGTGNRQETQYF	TGTGCCAGCAGCCGCAAAGGACCCGGGACAGGGAATCGCCAAGAGACCCAGTACTTC
few	TRBV27	16	TRBJ1-6	.	CASSSGPHSYNSPLHF	TGTGCCAGCAGTTCGGGGCCCCACTCCTATAATTCACCCCTCCACTTT
few	TRBV18	16	TRBJ1-1	.	CASSSFGGSMNTEAFF	TGTGCCAGCTCTTCATTCGGGGGATCCATGAACACTGAAGCTTTCTTT
.	TRBV7-8	15	TRBJ2-7	.	CASSLAPGRSYEQYF	TGTGCCAGCAGCTTAGCGCCAGGGAGATCCTACGAGCAGTACTTC
.	TRBV6-5	15	TRBJ2-3	TRBD1	CASSKQGAHKDTQYF	TGTGCCAGCAGTAAACAGGGGGCTCACAAAGATACGCAGTATTTT
.	TRBV4-3	14	TRBJ1-5	.	CASSQTGDNQPQHF	TGCGCCAGCAGCCAGACAGGTGACAATCAGCCCCAGCATTTT
.	TRBV6-4	13	TRBJ1-2	.	CASRQGLAYGYTF	TGTGCCAGCAGGCAGGGACTAGCATATGGCTACACCTTC